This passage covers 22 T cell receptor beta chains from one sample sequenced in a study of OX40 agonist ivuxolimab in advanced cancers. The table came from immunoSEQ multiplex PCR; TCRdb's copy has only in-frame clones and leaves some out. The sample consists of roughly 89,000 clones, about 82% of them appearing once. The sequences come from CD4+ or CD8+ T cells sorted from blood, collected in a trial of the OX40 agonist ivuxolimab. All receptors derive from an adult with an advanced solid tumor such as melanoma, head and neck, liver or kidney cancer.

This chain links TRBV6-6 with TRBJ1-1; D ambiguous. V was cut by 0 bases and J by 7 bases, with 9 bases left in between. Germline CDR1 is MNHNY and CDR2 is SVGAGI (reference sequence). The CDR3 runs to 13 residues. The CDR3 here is CASSYSSSYEAFF. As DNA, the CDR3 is TGTGCCAGCAGTTACTCCAGTAGTTATGAAGCTTTCTTT.

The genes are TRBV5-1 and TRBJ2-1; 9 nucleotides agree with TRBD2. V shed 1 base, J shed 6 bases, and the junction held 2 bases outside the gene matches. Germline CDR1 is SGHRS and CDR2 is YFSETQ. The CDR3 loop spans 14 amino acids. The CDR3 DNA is TGCGCCAGCAGCTTGCGGCGGGGGGGCAATGAGCAGTTCTTC. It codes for CASSLRRGGNEQFF.

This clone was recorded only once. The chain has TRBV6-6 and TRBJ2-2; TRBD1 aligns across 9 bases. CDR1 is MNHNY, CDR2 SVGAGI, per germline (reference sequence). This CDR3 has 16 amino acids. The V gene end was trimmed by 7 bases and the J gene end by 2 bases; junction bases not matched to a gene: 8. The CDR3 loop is CASTKGTGSNTGELFF. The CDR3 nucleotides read TGTGCCAGCACCAAGGGGACAGGGAGTAACACCGGGGAGCTGTTTTTT.

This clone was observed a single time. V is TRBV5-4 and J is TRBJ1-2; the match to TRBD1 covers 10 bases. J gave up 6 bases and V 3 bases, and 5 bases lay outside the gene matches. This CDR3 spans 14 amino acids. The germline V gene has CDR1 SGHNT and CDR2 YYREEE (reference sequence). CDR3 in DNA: TGTGCCAGCAGCTGGGGAGACAGGGGGCATGGCTACACCTTC. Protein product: CASSWGDRGHGYTF.

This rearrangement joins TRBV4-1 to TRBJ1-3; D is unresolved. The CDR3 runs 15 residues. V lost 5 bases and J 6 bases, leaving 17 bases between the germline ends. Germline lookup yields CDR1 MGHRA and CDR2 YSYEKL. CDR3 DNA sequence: TGCGCCAGCAGCGCCGCCGGGCAGGTTGCAAACACCATATATTTT. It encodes CASSAAGQVANTIYF.

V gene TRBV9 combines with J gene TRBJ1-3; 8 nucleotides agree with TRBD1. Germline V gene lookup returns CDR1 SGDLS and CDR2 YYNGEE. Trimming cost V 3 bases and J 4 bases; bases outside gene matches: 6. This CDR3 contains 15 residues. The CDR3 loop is CASSGSGTGGNTIYF. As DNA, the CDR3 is TGTGCCAGCAGCGGGTCGGGGACAGGCGGAAACACCATATATTTT.

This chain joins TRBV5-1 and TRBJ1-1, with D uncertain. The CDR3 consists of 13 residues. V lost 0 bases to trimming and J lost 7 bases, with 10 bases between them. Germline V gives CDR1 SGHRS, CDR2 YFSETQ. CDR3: CASSLGPDIEAFF. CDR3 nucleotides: TGCGCCAGCAGCTTGGGGCCAGACATTGAAGCTTTCTTT.

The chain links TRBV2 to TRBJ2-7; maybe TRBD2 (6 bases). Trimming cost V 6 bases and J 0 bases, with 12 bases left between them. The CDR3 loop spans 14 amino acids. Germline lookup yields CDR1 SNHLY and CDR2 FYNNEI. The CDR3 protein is CASRKAGTSYEQYF. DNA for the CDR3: TGTGCCAGCAGGAAAGCGGGTACCTCCTACGAGCAGTACTTC. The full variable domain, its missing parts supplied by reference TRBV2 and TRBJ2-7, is EPEVTQTPSHQVTQMGQEVILRCVPISNHLYFYWYRQILGQKVEFLVSFYNNEISEKSEIFDDQFSVERPDGSNFTLKIRSTKLEDSAMYFCASRKAGTSYEQYFGPGTRLTVT.

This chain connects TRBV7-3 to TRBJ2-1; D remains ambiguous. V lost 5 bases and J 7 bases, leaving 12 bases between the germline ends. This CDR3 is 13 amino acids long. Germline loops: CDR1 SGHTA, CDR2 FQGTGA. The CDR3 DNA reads TGTGCCAGCAGCCGCTCGAAGGGTAATGAGCAGTTCTTC. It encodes CASSRSKGNEQFF.

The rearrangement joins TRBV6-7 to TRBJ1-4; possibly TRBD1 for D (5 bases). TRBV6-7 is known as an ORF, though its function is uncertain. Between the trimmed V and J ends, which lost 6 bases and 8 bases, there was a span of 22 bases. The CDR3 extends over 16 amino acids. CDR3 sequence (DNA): TGTGCCAGCAGGGCCCGCGGGAAAATGGCAGGGGAAAAACTGTTTTTT. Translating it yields CASRARGKMAGEKLFF.

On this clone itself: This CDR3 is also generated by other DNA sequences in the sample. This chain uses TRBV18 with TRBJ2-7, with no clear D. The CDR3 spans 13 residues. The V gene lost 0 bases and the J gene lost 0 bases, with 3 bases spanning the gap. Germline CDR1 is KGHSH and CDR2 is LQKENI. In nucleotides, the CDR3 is TGTGCCAGCTCACCACCCAGCTCCTACGAGCAGTACTTC. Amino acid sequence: CASSPPSSYEQYF.

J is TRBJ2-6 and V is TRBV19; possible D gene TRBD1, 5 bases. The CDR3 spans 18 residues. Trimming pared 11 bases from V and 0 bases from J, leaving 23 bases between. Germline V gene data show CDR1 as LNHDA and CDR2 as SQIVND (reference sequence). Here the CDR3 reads CASRQGARLFSGANVLTF. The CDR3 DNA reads TGTGCCTCCCGACAAGGGGCTAGACTCTTCTCTGGGGCCAACGTCCTGACTTTC.

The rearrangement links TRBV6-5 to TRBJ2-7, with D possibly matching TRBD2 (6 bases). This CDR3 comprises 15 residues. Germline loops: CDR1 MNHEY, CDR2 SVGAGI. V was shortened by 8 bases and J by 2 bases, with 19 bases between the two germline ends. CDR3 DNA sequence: TGTGCCAGCGGCTCGAGGGAGCGGGCAGCCTACGAGCAGTACTTC. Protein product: CASGSRERAAYEQYF.

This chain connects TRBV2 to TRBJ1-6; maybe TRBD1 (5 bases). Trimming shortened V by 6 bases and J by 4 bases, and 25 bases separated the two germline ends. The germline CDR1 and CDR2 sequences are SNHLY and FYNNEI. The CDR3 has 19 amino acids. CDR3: CASRPTPRGAGGYNSPLHF. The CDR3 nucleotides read TGTGCCAGCAGACCAACCCCAAGGGGCGCTGGGGGGTATAATTCACCCCTCCACTTT. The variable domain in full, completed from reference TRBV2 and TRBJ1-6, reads EPEVTQTPSHQVTQMGQEVILRCVPISNHLYFYWYRQILGQKVEFLVSFYNNEISEKSEIFDDQFSVERPDGSNFTLKIRSTKLEDSAMYFCASRPTPRGAGGYNSPLHFGNGTRLTVT.

CDR3 amino acids: CASSIGGGPYEQYF. Here the CDR3 DNA reads TGTGCCAGTAGTATAGGAGGCGGTCCCTACGAGCAGTACTTC. The chain links TRBV19 to TRBJ2-7; D unresolved. V lost 1 base, J lost 2 bases, and 9 bases lay in between. This CDR3 region has 14 residues. Germline V gene data show CDR1 as LNHDA and CDR2 as SQIVND (reference sequence). Together with reference TRBV19 and TRBJ2-7, the CDR3 gives the full variable domain: DGGITQSPKYLFRKEGQNVTLSCEQNLNHDAMYWYRQDPGQGLRLIYYSQIVNDFQKGDIAEGYSVSREKKESFPLTVTSAQKNPTAFYLCASSIGGGPYEQYFGPGTRLTVT.

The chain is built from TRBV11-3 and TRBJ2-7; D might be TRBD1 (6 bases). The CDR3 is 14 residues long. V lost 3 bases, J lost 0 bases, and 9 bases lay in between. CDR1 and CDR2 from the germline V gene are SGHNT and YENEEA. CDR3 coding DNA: TGTGCCAGCAGCTTGGGGGACACCTCCTACGAGCAGTACTTC. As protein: CASSLGDTSYEQYF. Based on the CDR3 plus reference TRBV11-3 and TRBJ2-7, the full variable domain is EAGVVQSPRYKIIEKKQPVAFWCNPISGHNTLYWYLQNLGQGPELLIRYENEEAVDDSQLPKDRFSAERLKGVDSTLKIQPAELGDSAVYLCASSLGDTSYEQYFGPGTRLTVT.

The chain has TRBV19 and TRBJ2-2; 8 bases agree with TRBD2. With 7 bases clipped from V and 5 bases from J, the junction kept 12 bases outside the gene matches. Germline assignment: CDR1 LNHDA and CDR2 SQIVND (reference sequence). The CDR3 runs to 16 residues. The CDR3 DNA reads TGTGCCAGTACAATCGGCGGGACTAGTCGGACCGGGGAGCTGTTTTTT. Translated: CASTIGGTSRTGELFF.

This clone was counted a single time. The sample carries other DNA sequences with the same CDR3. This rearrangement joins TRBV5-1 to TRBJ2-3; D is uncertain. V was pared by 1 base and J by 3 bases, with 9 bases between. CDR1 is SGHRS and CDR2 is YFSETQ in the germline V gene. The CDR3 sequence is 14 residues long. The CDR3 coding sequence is TGCGCCAGCAGCTTGCTTGCCGCTACAGATACGCAGTATTTT. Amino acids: CASSLLAATDTQYF.

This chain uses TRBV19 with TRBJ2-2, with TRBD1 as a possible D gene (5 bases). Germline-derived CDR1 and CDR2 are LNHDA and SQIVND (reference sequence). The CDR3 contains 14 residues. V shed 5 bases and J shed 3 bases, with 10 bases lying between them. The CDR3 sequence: CASSEQEYTGELFF. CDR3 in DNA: TGTGCCAGTAGTGAACAGGAGTACACCGGGGAGCTGTTTTTT.

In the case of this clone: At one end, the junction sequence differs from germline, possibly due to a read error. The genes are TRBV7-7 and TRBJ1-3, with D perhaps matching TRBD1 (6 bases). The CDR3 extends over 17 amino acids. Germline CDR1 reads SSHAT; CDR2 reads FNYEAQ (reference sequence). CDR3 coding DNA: TGTGCTAGCAGCCCCTTTCGGGGGCCCCTCTCGGGAAACACCATATATTTT. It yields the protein CASSPFRGPLSGNTIYF.

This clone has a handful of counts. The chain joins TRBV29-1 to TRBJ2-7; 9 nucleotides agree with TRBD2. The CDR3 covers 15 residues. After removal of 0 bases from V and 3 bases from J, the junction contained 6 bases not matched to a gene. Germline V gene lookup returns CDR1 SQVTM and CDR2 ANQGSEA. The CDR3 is CSVEDQGSGSYEQYF. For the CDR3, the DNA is TGCAGCGTTGAAGATCAGGGTAGCGGGAGCTACGAGCAGTACTTC.

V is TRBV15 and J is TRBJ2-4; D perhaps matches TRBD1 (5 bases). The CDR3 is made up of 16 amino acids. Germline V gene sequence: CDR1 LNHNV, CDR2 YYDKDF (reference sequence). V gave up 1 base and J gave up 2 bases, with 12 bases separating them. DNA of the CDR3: TGTGCCACCAGCAGAGTTCAGGGCATCACCAAAAACATTCAGTACTTC. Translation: CATSRVQGITKNIQYF.